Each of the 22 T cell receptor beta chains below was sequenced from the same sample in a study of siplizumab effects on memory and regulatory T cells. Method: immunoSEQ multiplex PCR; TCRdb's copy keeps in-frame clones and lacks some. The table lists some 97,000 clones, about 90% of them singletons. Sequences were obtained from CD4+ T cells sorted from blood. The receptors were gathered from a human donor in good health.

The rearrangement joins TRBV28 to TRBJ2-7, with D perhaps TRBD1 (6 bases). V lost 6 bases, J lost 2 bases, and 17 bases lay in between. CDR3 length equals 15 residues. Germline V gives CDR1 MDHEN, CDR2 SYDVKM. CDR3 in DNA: TGTGCCAGCAGAGAGGCCGGGACATCCACCTACGAGCAGTACTTC. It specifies CASREAGTSTYEQYF. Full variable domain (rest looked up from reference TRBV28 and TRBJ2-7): DVKVTQSSRYLVKRTGEKVFLECVQDMDHENMFWYRQDPGLGLRLIYFSYDVKMKEKGDIPEGYSVSREKKERFSLILESASTNQTSMYLCASREAGTSTYEQYFGPGTRLTVT.

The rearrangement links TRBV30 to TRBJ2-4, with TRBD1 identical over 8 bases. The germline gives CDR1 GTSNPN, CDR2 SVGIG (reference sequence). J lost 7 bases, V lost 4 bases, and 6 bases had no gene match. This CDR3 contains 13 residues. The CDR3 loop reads CAWNRQGTNIQYF. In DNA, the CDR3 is TGTGCCTGGAACCGACAGGGGACCAACATTCAGTACTTC.

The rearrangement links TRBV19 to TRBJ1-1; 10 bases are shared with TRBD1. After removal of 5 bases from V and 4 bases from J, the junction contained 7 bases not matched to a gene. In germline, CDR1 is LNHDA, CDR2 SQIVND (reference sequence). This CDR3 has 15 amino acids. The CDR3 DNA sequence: TGTGCCAGTAGTCCCGGGACAGGGGCTGCCACTGAAGCTTTCTTT. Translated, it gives CASSPGTGAATEAFF.

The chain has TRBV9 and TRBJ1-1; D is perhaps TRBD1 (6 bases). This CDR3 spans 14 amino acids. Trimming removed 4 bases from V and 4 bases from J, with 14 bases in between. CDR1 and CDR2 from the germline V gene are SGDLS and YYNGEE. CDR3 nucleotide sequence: TGTGCCAGCAGCCCCTGGGACACTCCCACTGAAGCTTTCTTT. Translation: CASSPWDTPTEAFF.

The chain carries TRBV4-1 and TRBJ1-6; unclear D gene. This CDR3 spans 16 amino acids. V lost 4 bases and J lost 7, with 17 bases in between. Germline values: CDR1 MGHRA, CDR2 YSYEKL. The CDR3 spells CASSPIGRELNSPLHF. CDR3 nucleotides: TGCGCCAGCAGCCCTATTGGGAGGGAACTGAATTCACCCCTCCACTTT.

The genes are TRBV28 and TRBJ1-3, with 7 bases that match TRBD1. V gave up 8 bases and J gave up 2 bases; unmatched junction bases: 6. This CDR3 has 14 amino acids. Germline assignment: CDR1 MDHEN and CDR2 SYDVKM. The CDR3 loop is CASLQGSAGNTIYF. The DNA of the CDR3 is TGTGCCAGCTTACAGGGGTCAGCTGGAAACACCATATATTTT.

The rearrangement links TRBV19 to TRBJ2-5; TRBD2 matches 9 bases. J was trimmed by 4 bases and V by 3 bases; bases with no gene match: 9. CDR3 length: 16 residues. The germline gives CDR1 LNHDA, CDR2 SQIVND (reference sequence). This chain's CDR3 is CASSMGQRGVIETQYF. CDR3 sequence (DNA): TGTGCCAGTAGTATGGGCCAGCGGGGGGTCATAGAGACCCAGTACTTC.

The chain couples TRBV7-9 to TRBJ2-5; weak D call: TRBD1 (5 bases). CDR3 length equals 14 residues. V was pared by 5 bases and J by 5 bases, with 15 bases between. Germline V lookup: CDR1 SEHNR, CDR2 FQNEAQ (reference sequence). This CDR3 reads CASSLGLAGETQYF. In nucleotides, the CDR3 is TGTGCCAGCAGCCTCGGGTTGGCAGGGGAGACCCAGTACTTC.

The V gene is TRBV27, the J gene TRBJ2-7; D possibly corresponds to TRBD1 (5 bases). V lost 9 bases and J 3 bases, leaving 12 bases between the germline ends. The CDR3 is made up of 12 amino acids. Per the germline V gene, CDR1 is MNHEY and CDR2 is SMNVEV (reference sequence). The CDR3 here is CASRTGYYEQYF. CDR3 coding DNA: TGTGCCAGTAGAACAGGATACTACGAGCAGTACTTC.

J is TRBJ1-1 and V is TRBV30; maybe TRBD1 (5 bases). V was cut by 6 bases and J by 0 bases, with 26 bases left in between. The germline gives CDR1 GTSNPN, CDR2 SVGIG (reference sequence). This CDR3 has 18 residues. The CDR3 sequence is CACSREGKFYLMNTEAFF. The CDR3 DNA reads TGTGCCTGTTCCAGGGAGGGCAAGTTCTACCTAATGAACACTGAAGCTTTCTTT.

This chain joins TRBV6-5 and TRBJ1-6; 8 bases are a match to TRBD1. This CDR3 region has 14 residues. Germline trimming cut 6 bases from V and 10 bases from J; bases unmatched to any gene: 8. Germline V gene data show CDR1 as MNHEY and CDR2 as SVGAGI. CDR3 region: CASRKPTGESPLHF. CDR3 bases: TGTGCCAGCAGGAAGCCGACAGGGGAATCACCCCTCCACTTT.

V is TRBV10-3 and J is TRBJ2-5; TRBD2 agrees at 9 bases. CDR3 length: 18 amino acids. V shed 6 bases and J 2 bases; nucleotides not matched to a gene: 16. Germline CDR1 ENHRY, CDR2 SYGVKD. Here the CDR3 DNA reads TGTGCCATCAGCCCACTACCTCCCGGGACTAGCTTTCAAGAGACCCAGTACTTC. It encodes CAISPLPPGTSFQETQYF.

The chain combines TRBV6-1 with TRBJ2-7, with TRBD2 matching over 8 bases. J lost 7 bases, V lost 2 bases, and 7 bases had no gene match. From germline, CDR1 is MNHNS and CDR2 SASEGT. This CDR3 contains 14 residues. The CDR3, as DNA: TGTGCCAGCAGTGAACGGGGCCGGGGGGGAGAGCAGTACTTC. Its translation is CASSERGRGGEQYF.

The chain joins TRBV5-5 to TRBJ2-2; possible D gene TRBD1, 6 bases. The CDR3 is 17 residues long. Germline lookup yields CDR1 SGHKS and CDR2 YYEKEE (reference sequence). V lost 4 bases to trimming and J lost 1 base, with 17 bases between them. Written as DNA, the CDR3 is TGTGCCAGCAGCCCCCGGGACAACTGGGGGAACACCGGGGAGCTGTTTTTT. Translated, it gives CASSPRDNWGNTGELFF.

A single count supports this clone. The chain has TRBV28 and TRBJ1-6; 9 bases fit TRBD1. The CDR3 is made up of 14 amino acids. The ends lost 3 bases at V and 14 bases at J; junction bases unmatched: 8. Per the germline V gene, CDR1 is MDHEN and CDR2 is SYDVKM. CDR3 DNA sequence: TGTGCCAGCAGTTTCCCCCGGGACAGGGTAACCCTCCACTTT. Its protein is CASSFPRDRVTLHF.

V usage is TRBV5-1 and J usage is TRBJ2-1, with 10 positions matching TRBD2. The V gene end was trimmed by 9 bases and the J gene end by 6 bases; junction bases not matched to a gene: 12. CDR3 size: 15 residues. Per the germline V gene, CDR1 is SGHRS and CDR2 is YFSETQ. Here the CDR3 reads CATHGGGLASNEQFF. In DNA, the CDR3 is TGCGCCACCCATGGTGGGGGACTAGCGTCCAATGAGCAGTTCTTC.

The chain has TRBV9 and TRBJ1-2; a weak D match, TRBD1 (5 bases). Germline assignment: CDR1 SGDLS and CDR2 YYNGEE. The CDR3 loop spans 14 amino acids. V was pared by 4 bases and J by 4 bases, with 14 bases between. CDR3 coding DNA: TGTGCCAGCAGCAACCCACGGGGGGGCTATGGCTACACCTTC. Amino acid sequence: CASSNPRGGYGYTF.

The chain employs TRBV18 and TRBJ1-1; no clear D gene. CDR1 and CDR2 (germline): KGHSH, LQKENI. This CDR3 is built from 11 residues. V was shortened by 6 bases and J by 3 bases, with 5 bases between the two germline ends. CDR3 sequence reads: CASSRDTEAFF. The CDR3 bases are TGTGCCAGCTCTAGGGACACTGAAGCTTTCTTT.

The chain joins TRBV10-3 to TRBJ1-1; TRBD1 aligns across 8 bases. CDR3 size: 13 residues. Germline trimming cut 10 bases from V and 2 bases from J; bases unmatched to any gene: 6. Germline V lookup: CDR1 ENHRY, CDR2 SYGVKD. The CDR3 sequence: CATRTGHNTEAFF. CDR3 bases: TGTGCCACCCGGACAGGGCATAACACTGAAGCTTTCTTT.

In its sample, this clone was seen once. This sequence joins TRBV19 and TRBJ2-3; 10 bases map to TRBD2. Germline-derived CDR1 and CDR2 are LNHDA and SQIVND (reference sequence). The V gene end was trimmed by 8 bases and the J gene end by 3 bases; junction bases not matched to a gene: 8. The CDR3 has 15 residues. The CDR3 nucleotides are TGTGCCAGTGTGAAACTAGCGGGGTCAACAGATACGCAGTATTTT. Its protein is CASVKLAGSTDTQYF.

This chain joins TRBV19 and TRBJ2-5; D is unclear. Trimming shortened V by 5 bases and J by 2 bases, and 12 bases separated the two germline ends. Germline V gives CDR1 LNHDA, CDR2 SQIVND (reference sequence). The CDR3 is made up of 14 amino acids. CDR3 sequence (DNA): TGTGCCAGTAGTCCCAACAGATTTCAAGAGACCCAGTACTTC. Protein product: CASSPNRFQETQYF.

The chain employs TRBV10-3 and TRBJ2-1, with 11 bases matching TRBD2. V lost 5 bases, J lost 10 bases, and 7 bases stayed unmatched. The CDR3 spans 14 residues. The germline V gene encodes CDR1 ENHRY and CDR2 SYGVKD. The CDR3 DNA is TGTGCCATCAGTACAACTAGCGGGGGCGGGGAGCAGTTCTTC. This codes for CAISTTSGGGEQFF.